The sequence of this T cell receptor (beta chain) was determined in a study of memory CD8 T cells in hepatitis C reinfection (dated by TCRdb to 2016 to 2017). Concerning the study at large: Among the donors, three cleared two back-to-back HCV infections on their own, whereas two got rid of a primary infection but ended up chronically infected after reinfection. An HCV reinfection was defined as a positive HCV RNA test that came after two negative tests taken at least 60 days apart. Late or post reinfection samples were obtained 12 to 24 weeks after detection of reinfection. The study tracked the TCR beta repertoire of virus-specific CD8 T cells longitudinally across an HCV reinfection episode in a few donors. Between the late 2000s and the early 2010s, about 5 reinfection cases with stored pre-reinfection samples were identified. In the reinfection study, participants who had resolved a prior HCV infection were followed every 3 months. The research as a whole found: With only a handful of donors, the study could not reach definitive conclusions about public clonotypes linked to secondary clearance.

V is reduced by 3 bases and J by 2 bases, leaving a spacing of 11 bases between them. The germline V gene (reference sequence) specifies LNHNV as CDR1 and YYDKDF as CDR2. The CDR3 has 15 amino acids, counting the end cysteine and phenylalanine. The retained sequence is limited to the CDR3, 45 bases, with the frame set at the first base. To note about this clone: This clone's antigen is unknown. No much larger clone is present one base from it, and per-base qualities are unavailable.

In light of the paper, this sample's time point label describes: late/post reinfection, 12 to 24 weeks after detection. Sorted cells were sequenced directly ex vivo, with no in vitro expansion before TCR sequencing. The donors were people who inject drugs and were enrolled in the Montreal Acute Hepatitis C Cohort Study (HEPCO) in Canada. Total naive CD8 T cells, sorted as viable CD3+ CD8+ CD45RO-, came from a couple of donors at all three reinfection time points as controls. Before sorting, cryopreserved peripheral blood mononuclear cells were thawed, and CD8 T cells were purified from the thawed cells. Negative selection with the MACS CD8+ T cell Isolation Kit was used to enrich CD8 T cells. Cells were sorted on a BD FACSAria II sorter using FACSDiva software, and FlowJo was used for data analysis. The library was produced with the immunoSEQ multiplex PCR assay. Genomic DNA was pulled from the sorted cells, and the automated high-throughput method of Adaptive Biotechnologies was used to sequence the TCR beta V, D and J regions. A two-step, bias-controlled multiplex PCR was used to amplify CDR3 regions. An Illumina instrument was used to sequence the amplified TCR beta libraries. On the authors' methods: Demultiplexed reads were processed to lower amplification and sequencing bias, and the IMGT database was used to assign CDR3 sequences to gene families. Repertoire data were analyzed with ImmunoSEQ software version 2.0. Clonotype lists were filtered to remove out-of-frame sequences and sequences containing stop codons in the CDR3. Clonotypes with a frequency below 0.01% were excluded because such clonotypes corresponded to less than one cell. Richness was calculated by dividing observed richness by the number of input cells, and evenness was calculated by dividing Shannon entropy by the log of observed richness. Repertoire diversity and the similarity between time points were measured using Simpson diversity and Morisita-Horn overlap indices. Clonotypes were sorted into dominant (>1%), sub-dominant (0.5-0.99%), low abundance (0.1-0.49%) or lowest abundance (<0.1%) groups. A germline index was derived by subtracting total nucleotide additions from total CDR3 length and dividing the result by total CDR3 length. Held by TCRdb, this immuneACCESS table contains in-frame sequences only and omits some clones. Under half of the omission traces to an unresolved V gene where checked; the cause of the rest is unknown. V and J calls and clone size come straight from that table; D and trimming were deduced from the DNA. For this sample there are approximately 46,000 clones; roughly 89% appear just once. 0.6% to 0.9% of the sample belongs to the ten largest clones.

The sequence came from a man aged 18-30 years with hepatitis C virus infection. Sequencing was done on a sample of naive CD8+ T cells sorted from blood. The intended sense of this specimen's cell subset or site label: total naive CD8+CD45RO- T cells. The chain was built from TRBV15 and TRBJ1-3; the D gene is perhaps TRBD1, on 6 matching bases. The CDR3 reads as follows: CATSSDRSPGNTIYF. The base sequence is TGTGCCACCAGCAGCGACAGGTCTCCTGGAAACACCATATATTTT.